This entry concerns a single T cell receptor beta chain. Its antigen is not identified. CDR3 regions of TCR beta were amplified from RNA transcripts. HTBI primers served in a first-round RT-PCR, which a second-round multiplex PCR followed. TCRdb re-derived calls from the multiplex PCR reads in MiXCR, one entry per CDR3 protein. Among about 740,000 distinct CDR3 sequences listed, 35% to 50% were seen once. This specimen belongs to a study of Graves' ophthalmopathy and Graves' hyperthyroidism. Study information: Untreated patients at initial diagnosis provided peripheral blood.

The germline V gene has CDR1 SQVTM and CDR2 ANQGSEA. V was pared by 8 bases and J by 3 bases, with 16 bases between. This CDR3 region has 13 residues. General study findings and limits: Most expanded clonotypes from thyroid (those above 0.001 frequency) were also found in blood.

Certain patients, namely those with other autoimmune diseases, uncontrolled infections, pregnancy or lactation, were excluded. The chain recombines TRBV29-1 with TRBJ2-5; TRBD1 might be the D (6 bases). The material sequenced was peripheral blood. The sequence derives from an adult man with Graves' ophthalmopathy. The CDR3 DNA reads TGCAGCTGGTCGTCGCCAGGGGAAGAGACCCAGTACTTC. Translation gives CSWSSPGEETQYF.